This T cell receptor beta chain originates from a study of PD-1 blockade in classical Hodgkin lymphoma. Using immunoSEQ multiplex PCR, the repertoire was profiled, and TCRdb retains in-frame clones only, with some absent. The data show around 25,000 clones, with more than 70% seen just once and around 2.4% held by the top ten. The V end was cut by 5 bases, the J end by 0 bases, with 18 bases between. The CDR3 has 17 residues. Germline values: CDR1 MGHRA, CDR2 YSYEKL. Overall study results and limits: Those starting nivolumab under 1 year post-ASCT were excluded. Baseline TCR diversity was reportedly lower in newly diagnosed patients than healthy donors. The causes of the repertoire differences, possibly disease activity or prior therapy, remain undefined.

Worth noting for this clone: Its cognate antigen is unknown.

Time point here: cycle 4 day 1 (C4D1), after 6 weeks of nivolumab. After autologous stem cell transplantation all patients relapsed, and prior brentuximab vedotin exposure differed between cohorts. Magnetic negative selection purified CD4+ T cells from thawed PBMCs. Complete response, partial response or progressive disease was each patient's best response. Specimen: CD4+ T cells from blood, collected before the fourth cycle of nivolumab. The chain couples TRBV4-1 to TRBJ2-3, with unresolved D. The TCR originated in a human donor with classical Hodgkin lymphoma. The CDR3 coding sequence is TGCGCCAGCAGCTACAGTCCCCCCCCGGGTAGCACAGATACGCAGTATTTT. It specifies CASSYSPPPGSTDTQYF.